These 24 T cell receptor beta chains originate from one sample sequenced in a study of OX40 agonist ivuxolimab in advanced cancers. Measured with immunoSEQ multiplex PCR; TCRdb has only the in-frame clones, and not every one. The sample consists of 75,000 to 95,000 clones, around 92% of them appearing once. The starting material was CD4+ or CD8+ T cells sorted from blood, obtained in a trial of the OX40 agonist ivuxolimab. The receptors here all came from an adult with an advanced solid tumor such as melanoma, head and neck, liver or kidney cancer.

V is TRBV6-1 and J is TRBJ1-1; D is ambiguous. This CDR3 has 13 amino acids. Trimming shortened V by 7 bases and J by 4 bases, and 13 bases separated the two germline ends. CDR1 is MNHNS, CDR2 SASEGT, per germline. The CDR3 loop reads CASIVSAGTEAFF. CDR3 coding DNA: TGTGCCAGCATTGTTTCGGCGGGCACTGAAGCTTTCTTT.

The CDR3 reads CASSIQDGLARDTQYF. CDR3 DNA: TGTGCCAGTAGTATCCAAGATGGACTAGCGAGAGATACGCAGTATTTT. The chain has TRBV19 and TRBJ2-3; 9 positions match TRBD2. V trimming: 3 bases; J trimming: 5 bases; junction bases outside the gene matches: 9. Germline CDR1 and CDR2: LNHDA and SQIVND (reference sequence). The CDR3 loop spans 16 amino acids.

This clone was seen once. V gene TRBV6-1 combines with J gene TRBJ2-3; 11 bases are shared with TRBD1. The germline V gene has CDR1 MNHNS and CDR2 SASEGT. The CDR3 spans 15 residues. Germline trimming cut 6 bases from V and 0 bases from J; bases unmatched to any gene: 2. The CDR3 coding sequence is TGTGCCAGCAGGGACAGGGGGCGAAGCACAGATACGCAGTATTTT. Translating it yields CASRDRGRSTDTQYF.

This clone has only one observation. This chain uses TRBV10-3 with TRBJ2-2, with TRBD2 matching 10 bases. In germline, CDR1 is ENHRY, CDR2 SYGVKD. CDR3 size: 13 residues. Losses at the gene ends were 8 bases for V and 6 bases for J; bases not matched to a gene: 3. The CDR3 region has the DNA TGTGCCATCCAGCGGGAGGGGCCCGGGGAGCTGTTTTTT. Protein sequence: CAIQREGPGELFF.

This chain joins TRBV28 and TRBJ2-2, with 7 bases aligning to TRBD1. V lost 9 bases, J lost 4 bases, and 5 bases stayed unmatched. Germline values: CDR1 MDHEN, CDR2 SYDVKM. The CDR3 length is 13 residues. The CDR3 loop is CASQTGTTGELFF. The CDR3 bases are TGTGCCAGTCAGACAGGGACCACCGGGGAGCTGTTTTTT.

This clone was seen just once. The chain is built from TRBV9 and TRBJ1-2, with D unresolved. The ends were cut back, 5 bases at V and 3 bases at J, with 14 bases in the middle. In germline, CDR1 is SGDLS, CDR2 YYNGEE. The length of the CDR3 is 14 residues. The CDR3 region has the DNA TGTGCCAGCAGTGCGGTGGTTGGCTACTATGGCTACACCTTC. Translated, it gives CASSAVVGYYGYTF.

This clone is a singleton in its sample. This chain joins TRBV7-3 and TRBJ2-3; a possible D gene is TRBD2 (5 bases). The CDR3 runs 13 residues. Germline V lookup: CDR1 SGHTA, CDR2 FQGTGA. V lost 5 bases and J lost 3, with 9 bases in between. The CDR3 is CASSRTGTDTQYF. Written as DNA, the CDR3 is TGTGCCAGCAGCCGGACTGGAACAGATACGCAGTATTTT.

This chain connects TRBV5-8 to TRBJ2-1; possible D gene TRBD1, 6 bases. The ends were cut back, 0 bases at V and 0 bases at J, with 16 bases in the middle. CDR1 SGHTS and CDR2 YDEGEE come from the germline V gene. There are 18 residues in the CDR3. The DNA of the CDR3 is TGTGCCAGCAGCTTGGGCCTTCTTAGGGGGAGCTCCTACAATGAGCAGTTCTTC. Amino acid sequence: CASSLGLLRGSSYNEQFF.

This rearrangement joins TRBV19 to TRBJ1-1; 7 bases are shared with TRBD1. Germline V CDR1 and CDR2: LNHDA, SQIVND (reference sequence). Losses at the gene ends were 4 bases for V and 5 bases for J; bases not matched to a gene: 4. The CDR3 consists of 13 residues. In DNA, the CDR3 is TGTGCCAGTAGTACCAGGGGGGAGACTGAAGCTTTCTTT. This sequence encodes CASSTRGETEAFF.

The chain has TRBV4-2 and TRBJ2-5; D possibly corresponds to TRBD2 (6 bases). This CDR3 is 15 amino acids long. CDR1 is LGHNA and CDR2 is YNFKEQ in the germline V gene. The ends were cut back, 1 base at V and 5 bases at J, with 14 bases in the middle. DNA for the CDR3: TGTGCCAGCAGCCAAGTAGGTGACGCGGGGGAGACCCAGTACTTC. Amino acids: CASSQVGDAGETQYF.

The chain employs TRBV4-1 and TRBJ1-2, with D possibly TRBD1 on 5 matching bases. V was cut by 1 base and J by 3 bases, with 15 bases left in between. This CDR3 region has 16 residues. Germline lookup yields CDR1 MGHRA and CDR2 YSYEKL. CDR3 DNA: TGCGCCAGCAGCCAAGTTCTCAGGGTCTCGGACTATGGCTACACCTTC. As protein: CASSQVLRVSDYGYTF.

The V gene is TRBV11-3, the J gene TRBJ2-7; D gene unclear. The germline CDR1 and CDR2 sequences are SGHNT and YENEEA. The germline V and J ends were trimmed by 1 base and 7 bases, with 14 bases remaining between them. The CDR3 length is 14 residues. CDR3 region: CASSLVAPGREQYF. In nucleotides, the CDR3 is TGTGCCAGCAGCTTAGTAGCCCCCGGCAGAGAGCAGTACTTC.

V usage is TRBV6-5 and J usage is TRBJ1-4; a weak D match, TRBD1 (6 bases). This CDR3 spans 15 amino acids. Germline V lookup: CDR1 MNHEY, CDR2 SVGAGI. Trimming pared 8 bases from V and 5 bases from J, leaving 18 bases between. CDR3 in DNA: TGTGCCAGCCGAAATTGGGGGGCACAAAATGAAAAACTGTTTTTT. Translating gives CASRNWGAQNEKLFF.

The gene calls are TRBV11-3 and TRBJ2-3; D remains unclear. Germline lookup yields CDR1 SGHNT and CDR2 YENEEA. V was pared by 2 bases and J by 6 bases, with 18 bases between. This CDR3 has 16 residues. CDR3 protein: CASSLISGPYSDTQYF. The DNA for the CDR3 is TGTGCCAGCAGCTTAATTTCGGGCCCCTACTCCGATACGCAGTATTTT.

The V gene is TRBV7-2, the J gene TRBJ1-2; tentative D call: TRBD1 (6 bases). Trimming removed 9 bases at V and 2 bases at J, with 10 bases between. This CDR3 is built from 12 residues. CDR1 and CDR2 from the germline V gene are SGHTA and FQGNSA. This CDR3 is CASSRGNYGYTF. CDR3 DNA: TGTGCCAGTAGCAGGGGCAACTATGGCTACACCTTC.

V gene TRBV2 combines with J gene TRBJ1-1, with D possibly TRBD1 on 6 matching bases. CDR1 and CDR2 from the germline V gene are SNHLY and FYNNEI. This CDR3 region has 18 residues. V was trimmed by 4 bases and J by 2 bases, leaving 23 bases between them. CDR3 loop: CASSAPRGRGGRNTEAFF. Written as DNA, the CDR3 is TGTGCCAGCAGTGCACCACGCGGACGAGGGGGGCGAAACACTGAAGCTTTCTTT.

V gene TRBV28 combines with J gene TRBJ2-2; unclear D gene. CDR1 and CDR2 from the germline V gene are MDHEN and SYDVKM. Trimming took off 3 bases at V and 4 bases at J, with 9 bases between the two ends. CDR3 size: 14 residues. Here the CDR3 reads CASSFGRFTGELFF. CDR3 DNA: TGTGCCAGCAGTTTTGGTCGATTCACCGGGGAGCTGTTTTTT.

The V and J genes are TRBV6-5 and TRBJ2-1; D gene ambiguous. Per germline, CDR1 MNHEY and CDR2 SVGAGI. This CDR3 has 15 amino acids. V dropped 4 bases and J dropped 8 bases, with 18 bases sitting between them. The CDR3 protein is CASSSHGKERDEQFF. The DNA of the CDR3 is TGTGCCAGCAGTTCGCACGGTAAAGAGCGAGATGAGCAGTTCTTC.

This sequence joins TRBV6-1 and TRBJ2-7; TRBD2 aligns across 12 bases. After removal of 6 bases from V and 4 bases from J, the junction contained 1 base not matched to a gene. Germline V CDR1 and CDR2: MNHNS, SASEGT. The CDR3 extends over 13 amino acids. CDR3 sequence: CASRTSGSYEQYF. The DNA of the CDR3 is TGTGCCAGCAGGACTAGCGGGAGTTACGAGCAGTACTTC.

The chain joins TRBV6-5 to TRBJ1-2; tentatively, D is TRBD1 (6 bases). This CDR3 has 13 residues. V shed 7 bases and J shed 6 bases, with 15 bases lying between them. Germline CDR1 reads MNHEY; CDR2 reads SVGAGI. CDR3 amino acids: CASTPVGAHGYTF. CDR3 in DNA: TGTGCCAGCACCCCGGTGGGGGCTCATGGCTACACCTTC.

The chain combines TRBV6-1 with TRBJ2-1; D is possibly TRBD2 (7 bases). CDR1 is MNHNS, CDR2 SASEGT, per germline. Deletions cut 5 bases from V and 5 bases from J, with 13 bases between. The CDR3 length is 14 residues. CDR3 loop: CASSTSGTNNEQFF. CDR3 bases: TGTGCCAGCAGTACCAGCGGGACAAACAATGAGCAGTTCTTC.

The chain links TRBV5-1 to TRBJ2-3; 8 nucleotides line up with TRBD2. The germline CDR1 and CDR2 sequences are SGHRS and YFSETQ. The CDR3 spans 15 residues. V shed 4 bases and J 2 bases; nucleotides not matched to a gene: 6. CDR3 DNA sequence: TGCGCCAGCAGCAGTGGACTAGCCCTCACAGATACGCAGTATTTT. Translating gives CASSSGLALTDTQYF.

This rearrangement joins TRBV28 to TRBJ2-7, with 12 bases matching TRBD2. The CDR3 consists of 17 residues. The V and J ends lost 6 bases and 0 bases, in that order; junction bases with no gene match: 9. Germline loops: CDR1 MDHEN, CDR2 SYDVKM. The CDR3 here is CASRVPSGRESSYEQYF. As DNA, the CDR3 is TGTGCCAGCAGGGTACCTAGCGGGAGGGAGAGCTCCTACGAGCAGTACTTC.

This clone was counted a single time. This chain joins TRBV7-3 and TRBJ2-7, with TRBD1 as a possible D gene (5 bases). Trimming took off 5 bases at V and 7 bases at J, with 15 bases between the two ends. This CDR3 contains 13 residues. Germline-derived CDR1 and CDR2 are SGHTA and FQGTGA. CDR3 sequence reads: CASSVVDKGEQYF. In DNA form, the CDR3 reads TGTGCCAGCAGCGTTGTGGACAAGGGGGAGCAGTACTTC.